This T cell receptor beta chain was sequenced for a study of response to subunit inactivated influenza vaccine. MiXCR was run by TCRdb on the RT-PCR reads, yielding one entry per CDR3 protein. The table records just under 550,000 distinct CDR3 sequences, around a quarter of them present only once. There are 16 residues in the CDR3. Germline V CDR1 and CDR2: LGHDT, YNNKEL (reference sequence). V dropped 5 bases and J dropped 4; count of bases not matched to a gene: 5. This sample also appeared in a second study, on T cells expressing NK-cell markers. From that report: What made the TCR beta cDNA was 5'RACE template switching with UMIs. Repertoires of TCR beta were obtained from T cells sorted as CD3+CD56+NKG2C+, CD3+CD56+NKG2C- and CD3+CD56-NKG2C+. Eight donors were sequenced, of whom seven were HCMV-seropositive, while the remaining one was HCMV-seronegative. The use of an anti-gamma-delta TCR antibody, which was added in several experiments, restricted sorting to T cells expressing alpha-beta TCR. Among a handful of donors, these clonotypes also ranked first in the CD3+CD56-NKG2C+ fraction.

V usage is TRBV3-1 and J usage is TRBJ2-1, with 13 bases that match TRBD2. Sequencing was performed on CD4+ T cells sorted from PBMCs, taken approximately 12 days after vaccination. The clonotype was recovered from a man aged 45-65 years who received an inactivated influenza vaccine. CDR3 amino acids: CASSTLLAGGYNEQFF. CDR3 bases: TGTGCCAGCAGCACCCTACTAGCGGGGGGGTACAATGAGCAGTTCTTC.